This TCR beta chain was identified during a study of shared clonotypes between healthy human individuals. Assay used: immunoSEQ multiplex PCR; TCRdb lists only in-frame clones, some missing. Of roughly 650,000 clones in the sample, more than 95% were seen once. There are 15 residues in the CDR3. Germline V lookup: CDR1 KGHSH, CDR2 LQKENI. V lost 3 bases to trimming and J lost 1 base; unmatched junction nucleotides: 4. The sample taken for sequencing was naive CD4+ T cells sorted from blood. Subset denoted: CD45RA+ positively selected. The clonotype comes from a woman aged 30 to 39 in good health. The genes are TRBV18 and TRBJ2-5; 8 bases line up with TRBD2. The CDR3 reads CASSPGRAVQETQYF. CDR3 DNA sequence: TGTGCCAGCTCACCCGGGAGGGCAGTCCAAGAGACCCAGTACTTC.